The next 2 T cell receptor beta chains were all read from a single sample in a study of siplizumab effects on memory and regulatory T cells. Assay: immunoSEQ multiplex PCR; the TCRdb copy retains only in-frame clones and omits some. The table includes approximately 28,000 clones, approximately 82% detected once. Source material: memory CD4+ T cells sorted from blood. These receptors were obtained from a human donor in good health.

Note on this clone: Other DNA sequences within the sample encode an identical CDR3. The chain joins TRBV9 to TRBJ1-1, with D unclear. Trimming cost V 3 bases and J 2 bases, with 5 bases left between them. The CDR3 spans 12 residues. CDR1 and CDR2 from the germline V gene are SGDLS and YYNGEE. CDR3 bases: TGTGCCAGCAGCGGGTCAAACACTGAAGCTTTCTTT. It yields the protein CASSGSNTEAFF.

This clone has just one count. J is TRBJ2-7 and V is TRBV29-1, with TRBD2 matching over 8 bases. The CDR3 extends over 15 amino acids. Trimming at V came to 6 bases and at J to 0 bases, leaving 10 bases not matched to a gene. The germline V gene has CDR1 SQVTM and CDR2 ANQGSEA. The CDR3 nucleotides read TGCAGCGTCAAGATCCCCCTAGCGGGCTCCTACGAGCAGTACTTC. Translation gives CSVKIPLAGSYEQYF.